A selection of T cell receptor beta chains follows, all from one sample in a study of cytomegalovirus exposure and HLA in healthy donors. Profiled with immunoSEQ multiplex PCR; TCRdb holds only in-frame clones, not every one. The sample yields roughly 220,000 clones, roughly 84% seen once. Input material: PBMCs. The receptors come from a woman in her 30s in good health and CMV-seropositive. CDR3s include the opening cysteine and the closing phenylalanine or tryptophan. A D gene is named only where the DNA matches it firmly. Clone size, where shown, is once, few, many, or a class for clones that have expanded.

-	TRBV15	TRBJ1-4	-	CATSREASINEKLFF	TGTGCCACCAGCAGAGAGGCCAGCATTAATGAAAAACTGTTTTTT
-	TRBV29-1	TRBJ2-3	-	CSVGGPTQYF	TGCAGCGTTGGGGGTCCTACGCAGTATTTT
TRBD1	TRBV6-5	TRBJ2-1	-	CASSYSGTGGHEQFF	TGTGCCAGCAGTTACTCGGGGACAGGGGGCCATGAGCAGTTCTTC
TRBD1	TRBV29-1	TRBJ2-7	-	CSVAPGTGGNYEQYF	TGCAGCGTCGCCCCCGGGACAGGGGGAAACTACGAGCAGTACTTC
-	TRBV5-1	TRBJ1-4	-	CASSLARGGGVNEKLFF	TGCGCCAGCAGCTTGGCCCGGGGAGGAGGGGTAAATGAAAAACTGTTTTTT
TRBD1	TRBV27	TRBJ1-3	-	CASRSQGVAGNTIYF	TGTGCCAGCCGCTCCCAGGGGGTAGCTGGAAACACCATATATTTT
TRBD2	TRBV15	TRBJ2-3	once	CATSRAGLRTDTQYF	TGTGCCACCAGTCGAGCGGGACTCCGCACAGATACGCAGTATTTT
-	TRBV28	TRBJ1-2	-	CASSRRDRLSGGYTF	TGTGCCAGCAGTCGCCGGGACCGTCTTTCGGGGGGCTACACCTTC
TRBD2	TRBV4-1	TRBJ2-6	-	CASSHGRREGSGANVLTF	TGCGCCAGCAGCCACGGGCGGCGGGAGGGCTCTGGGGCCAACGTCCTGACTTTC
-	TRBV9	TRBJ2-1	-	CASSVVAAYNEQFF	TGTGCCAGCAGCGTAGTAGCTGCGTACAATGAGCAGTTCTTC
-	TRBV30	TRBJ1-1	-	CASNPTLLDTEAFF	TGTGCCTCAAACCCGACGCTATTGGACACTGAAGCTTTCTTT
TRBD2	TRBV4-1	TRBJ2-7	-	CASSGTSGRYYEQYF	TGCGCCAGCAGCGGAACTAGCGGGAGGTATTACGAGCAGTACTTC
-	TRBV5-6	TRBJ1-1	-	CASSLTTVSLNTEAFF	TGTGCCAGCAGCTTGACCACAGTATCTTTGAACACTGAAGCTTTCTTT
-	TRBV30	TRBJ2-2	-	CAWSHTDAGELFF	TGTGCCTGGTCCCACACTGATGCCGGGGAGCTGTTTTTT
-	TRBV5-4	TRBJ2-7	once	CASSLRAGYEQYF	TGTGCCAGCAGCTTGCGAGCCGGTTACGAGCAGTACTTC
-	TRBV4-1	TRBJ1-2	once	CASSPKLGQGGYTF	TGCGCCAGCAGCCCCAAGCTCGGGCAGGGTGGCTACACCTTC
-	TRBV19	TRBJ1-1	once	CASKSGQELNTEAFF	TGTGCCAGTAAAAGTGGTCAGGAACTGAACACTGAAGCTTTCTTT
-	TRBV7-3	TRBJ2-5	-	CASSSSQDTAPQYF	TGTGCCAGCAGCTCGTCCCAGGACACCGCGCCCCAGTACTTC
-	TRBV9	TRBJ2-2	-	CASSVTSYSTGELFF	TGTGCCAGCAGCGTAACTAGCTACAGCACCGGGGAGCTGTTTTTT
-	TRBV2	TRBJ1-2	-	CASSAGGRGYTF	TGTGCCAGCAGTGCGGGGGGCCGTGGCTACACCTTC
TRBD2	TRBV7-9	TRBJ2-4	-	CASSFGLAGNIQYF	TGTGCCAGCAGCTTCGGGTTAGCGGGAAACATTCAGTACTTC
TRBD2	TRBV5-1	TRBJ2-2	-	CASSIAGANTGELFF	TGCGCCAGCAGCATCGCGGGGGCGAACACCGGGGAGCTGTTTTTT
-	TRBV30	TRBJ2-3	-	CAWSRGTKSTDTQYF	TGTGCCTGGAGTAGGGGGACAAAATCCACAGATACGCAGTATTTT
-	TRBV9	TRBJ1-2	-	CASSVVDYGYTF	TGTGCCAGCAGCGTAGTAGACTATGGCTACACCTTC
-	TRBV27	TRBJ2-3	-	CASSRRTDTQYF	TGTGCCAGCAGTCGAAGGACAGATACGCAGTATTTT
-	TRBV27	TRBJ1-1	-	CASSRGFDTEAFF	TGTGCCAGCAGTCGGGGGTTTGACACTGAAGCTTTCTTT
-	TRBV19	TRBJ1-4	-	CASTGQGSNEKLFF	TGTGCCAGTACCGGACAAGGAAGTAATGAAAAACTGTTTTTT
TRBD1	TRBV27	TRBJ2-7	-	CASRTSTGAYEQYF	TGTGCCAGCAGAACCAGTACAGGGGCCTACGAGCAGTACTTC
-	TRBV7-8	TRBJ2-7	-	CASSFGGKGPEQYF	TGTGCCAGCAGCTTCGGCGGGAAGGGGCCCGAGCAGTACTTC
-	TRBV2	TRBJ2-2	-	CASSDKDFGDTGELFF	TGTGCCAGCAGTGACAAGGACTTCGGGGACACCGGGGAGCTGTTTTTT
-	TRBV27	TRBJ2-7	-	CASRSSPVEQYF	TGTGCCAGCAGATCTTCTCCCGTCGAGCAGTACTTC
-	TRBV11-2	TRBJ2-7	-	CASSTTGYEQYF	TGTGCCAGCAGCACGACAGGATACGAGCAGTACTTC
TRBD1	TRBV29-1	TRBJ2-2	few	CSATGFGAGELFF	TGCAGCGCGACAGGGTTTGGCGCCGGGGAGCTGTTTTTT
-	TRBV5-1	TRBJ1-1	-	CASSYGRLNTEAFF	TGCGCCAGCAGCTACGGGAGGTTGAACACTGAAGCTTTCTTT
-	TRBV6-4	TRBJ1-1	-	CASRTRETGSMNTEAFF	TGTGCCAGCAGGACCCGAGAGACAGGATCCATGAACACTGAAGCTTTCTTT
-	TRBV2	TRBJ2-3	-	CASRKGESTDTQYF	TGTGCCAGCAGGAAGGGTGAGAGCACAGATACGCAGTATTTT
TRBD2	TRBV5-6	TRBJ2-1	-	CASSVGLVINEQFF	TGTGCCAGCAGCGTAGGACTAGTCATCAATGAGCAGTTCTTC
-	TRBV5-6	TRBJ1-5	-	CASSLAAGSNQPQHF	TGTGCCAGCAGCTTGGCGGCTGGCAGCAATCAGCCCCAGCATTTT
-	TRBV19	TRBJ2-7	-	CASSQTNYEQYF	TGTGCCAGTAGTCAGACAAACTACGAGCAGTACTTC
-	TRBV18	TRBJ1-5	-	CASSYGVGNQPQHF	TGTGCCAGCTCATACGGGGTTGGCAATCAGCCCCAGCATTTT
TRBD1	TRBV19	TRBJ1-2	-	CASSPGTGYGYTF	TGTGCCAGTAGTCCGGGGACAGGGTATGGCTACACCTTC
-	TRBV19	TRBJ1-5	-	CASSNGQRNQPQHF	TGTGCCAGTAGTAACGGACAGCGGAATCAGCCCCAGCATTTT
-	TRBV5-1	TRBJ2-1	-	CASSLRGDEQFF	TGCGCCAGCAGCCTAAGAGGGGATGAGCAGTTCTTC
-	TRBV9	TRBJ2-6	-	CASSVVGSGANVLTF	TGTGCCAGCAGCGTAGTCGGGTCTGGGGCCAACGTCCTGACTTTC
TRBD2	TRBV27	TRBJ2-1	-	CASMASGSIDEQFF	TGTGCCAGCATGGCTAGCGGGAGTATTGATGAGCAGTTCTTC
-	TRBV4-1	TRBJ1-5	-	CASRLTTLANQPQHF	TGCGCCAGCAGACTTACGACGCTTGCGAATCAGCCCCAGCATTTT
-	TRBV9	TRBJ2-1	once	CASSPLTVSYNEQFF	TGTGCCAGCAGCCCCCTGACAGTTTCCTACAATGAGCAGTTCTTC
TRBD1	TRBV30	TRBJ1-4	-	CAWSGRGFQGIGEKLFF	TGTGCCTGGAGCGGCAGGGGGTTTCAAGGAATTGGCGAAAAACTGTTTTTT
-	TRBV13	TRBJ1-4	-	CASSHTSHTGWEKLFF	TGTGCCAGCAGCCATACATCCCATACAGGGTGGGAAAAACTGTTTTTT
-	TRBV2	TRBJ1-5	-	CASVIDRSTSNQPQHF	TGTGCCAGCGTAATCGACAGATCTACTAGCAATCAGCCCCAGCATTTT
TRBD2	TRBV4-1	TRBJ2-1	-	CASTPAGRYNEQFF	TGCGCCAGCACCCCAGCGGGACGTTACAATGAGCAGTTCTTC
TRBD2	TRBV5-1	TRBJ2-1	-	CASSLLVAGDAEQFF	TGCGCCAGCAGCTTGTTGGTAGCGGGAGACGCTGAGCAGTTCTTC
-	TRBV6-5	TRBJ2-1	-	CASNVRGARNEQFF	TGTGCCAGCAACGTTCGGGGGGCGCGAAATGAGCAGTTCTTC
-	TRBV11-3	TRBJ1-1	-	CASSLLSDTEAFF	TGTGCCAGCAGCTTATTATCCGACACTGAAGCTTTCTTT
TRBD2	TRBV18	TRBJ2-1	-	CASSARLAGGTAYNEQFF	TGTGCCAGCTCAGCCCGACTAGCGGGAGGAACGGCCTACAATGAGCAGTTCTTC
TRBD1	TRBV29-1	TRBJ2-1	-	CSVARQGSSDEQFF	TGCAGCGTAGCCCGACAGGGTTCTTCGGATGAGCAGTTCTTC
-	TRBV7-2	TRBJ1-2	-	CASSLRRGTNNYGYTF	TGTGCCAGCAGCTTACGCCGGGGGACAAATAACTATGGCTACACCTTC
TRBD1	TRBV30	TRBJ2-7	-	CAWSRGTGTANEQYF	TGTGCCTGGAGTAGGGGCACCGGGACAGCTAACGAGCAGTACTTC
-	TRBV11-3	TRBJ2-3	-	CASSSRTSTDTQYF	TGTGCCAGCAGCTCAAGGACTAGCACAGATACGCAGTATTTT
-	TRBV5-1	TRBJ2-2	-	CASSPRTAGELFF	TGCGCCAGCAGCCCAAGGACGGCCGGGGAGCTGTTTTTT